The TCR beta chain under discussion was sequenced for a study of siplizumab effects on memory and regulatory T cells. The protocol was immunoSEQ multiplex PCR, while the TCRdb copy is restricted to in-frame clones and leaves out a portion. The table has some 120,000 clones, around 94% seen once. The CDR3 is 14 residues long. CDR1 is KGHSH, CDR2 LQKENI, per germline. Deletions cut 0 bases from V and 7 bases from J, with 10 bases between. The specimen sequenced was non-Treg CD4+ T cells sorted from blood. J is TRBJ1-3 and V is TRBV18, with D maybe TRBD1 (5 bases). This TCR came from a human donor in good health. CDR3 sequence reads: CASSPPPGGNTIYF. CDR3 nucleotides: TGTGCCAGCTCACCACCTCCTGGGGGGAACACCATATATTTT.